This T cell receptor (beta chain) came from a study of cytomegalovirus exposure and HLA in healthy donors (dated by TCRdb to 2016 to 2017). Concerning the study at large: According to an earlier analysis of a few hundred of the donors, about 190 million T cells yielded roughly 110 million unique TCR beta sequences and roughly 280 Gb of sequence data. Approximately 300 gigabases of sequencing data and around 88 million unique TCR sequences made up an early release that covered 500 to 650 HLA-typed donors. Of the 300 to 450 genotyped donors, about 84% fell in the genetic ancestry cluster associated with self-reported Caucasian donors. The aim of the study was to test whether cataloging public T cell receptors could identify signatures of past pathogen exposure. The study used immunosequencing to profile the T cell repertoires of approximately 630 subjects and linked those repertoires to cytomegalovirus serostatus. Besides the first cohort of 550 to 750 subjects, a separate validation cohort made up of 120 different subjects was used. The study combined high-throughput TCR immunosequencing, statistical association of individual TCRs with disease status, and machine learning to predict cytomegalovirus infection status. To study patterns of TCR occurrence, a later analysis re-analyzed previously published TCR beta repertoires from 500 to 850 donors and added high-resolution HLA genotyping. The later analysis used no new phenotypic data to find candidate immune exposures, relying instead on TCR beta sequences and their occurrence across donors. An earlier analysis of 587 of the donors used high-throughput TCR beta sequencing to judge whether each TCR beta V gene segment behaved as functional or pseudogenic. Donor age, sex, ethnicity and CMV serostatus were collected together with the repertoire data. A later genetic analysis took genome-wide SNP genotypes for about 65% of the 666 donors and used that subset as a discovery cohort. Every discovery cohort repertoire had been produced on one sequencing platform. Class I and class II HLA loci were covered by the typing at four-digit resolution. The number of typed donors differed by locus: about 629-640 for A, B, C, DRB1 and DQB1; about 520 for DQA1; fewer than 610 for DPA1; and 450 to 480 for DPB1. Because of strong linkage in the cohort, five DR-DQ haplotypes were treated as single units for association and clustering. Among roughly 400 genotyped donors of the cohort, an average of roughly 230,000 unique TCR beta nucleotide sequences was sequenced per donor, of which approximately 18% were non-productive.

As regards this clone: Its antigen has not been determined. Base quality data are lacking; no much larger clone is found one base away.

The cohort was made up of approximately 700 healthy bone marrow donors. At the time of sampling, all cohort members were nominally healthy, though unrecorded immune exposures were likely present. The donor tested CMV seronegative and was one of the 352 seronegative cohort members. Each donor provided a peripheral blood sample, and peripheral blood mononuclear cells were used for TCR beta sequencing. The Qiagen DNeasy Blood Extraction Kit was used to extract genomic DNA from the blood cell samples. Receptor amplification or capture employed the immunoSEQ multiplex PCR assay. For the multiplex PCR, a mixture combining 60 forward primers for TCR Vbeta segments and 13 reverse primers for TCR Jbeta segments was used. The CDR3 region of rearranged TCR beta genes was amplified from genomic DNA with a multiplex PCR assay. Amplified TCR beta libraries were sequenced as 87-base-pair reads on the Illumina HiSeq System. In the original analysis: In a later analysis, tens of millions of unique TCR beta chains were counted across the roughly 700 repertoires, and about 10 million of these chains were shared by at least two donors. To remove PCR and sequencing errors, raw reads were error-corrected and collapsed into unique sequences using a nearest-neighbor algorithm that merged closely related sequences. Alignment of CDR3 sequences to IMGT reference sequences was used to assign V, D and J gene segments. For a sequence to be retained, a match of at least six nucleotides to both a V gene segment and a J gene segment was required. Rearrangements were called productive when the CDR3 lacked stop codons and stayed in frame with V and J; all others were non-productive. CDR3 was defined according to IMGT convention as the region running from the second conserved V-encoded cysteine to the conserved J-encoded phenylalanine. In an earlier analysis of approximately 590 of the donors, sequences lacking an unambiguous match to a single V gene segment were excluded. An earlier analysis of several hundred of the donors called V segments functional above 56.7% productive rearrangements and segregating when the between-donor standard deviation exceeded 5%. A statistical classification framework was developed to diagnose cytomegalovirus status using the catalog of TCR beta chain sequences. In a later analysis, TCR nucleotide sequences were compared against IMGT/GENE-DB human TR gene sequences so that V and J genes could be assigned. Using the TCRdist pipeline, a later analysis assigned CDR3 sequences along with most-parsimonious VDJ recombination scenarios. In a later analysis, every TCR beta chain was defined by the combination of its CDR3 amino acid sequence and its V-gene family, and reads without a unique V-gene family were dropped. As a way to deal with suspected cross-contamination and a sequencing artifact, a later analysis dropped approximately 590 nucleotide sequences that were highly shared and had low generation probability. In a later analysis, a clonal expansion index for each public chain was calculated from normalized within-repertoire ranks of inferred template counts. Generation probabilities in a later analysis came from a VDJ recombination model fitted to out-of-frame rearrangements, and those results were checked against IGoR. A later analysis scored TCR-TCR, TCR-HLA and TCR-CMV co-occurrence with hypergeometric tests, applying a repertoire-size bias correction to TCR pairs. A later analysis estimated false discovery rates by permuting HLA or CMV assignments 20 times. In a later analysis, co-occurring TCRs were grouped with DBSCAN, and TCRdist sequence similarity was added when clustering was performed within HLA-allele-positive subsets. Repertoires with fewer than 30,000 or more than 120,000 public chains, plus five repertoires with anomalous nucleotide sharing, were excluded from co-occurrence clustering. This immuneACCESS table, as held by TCRdb, lists in-frame sequences with V and J called but not all clones. Of the missing ones, under half trace to an unresolved V gene in checked studies; the others have no known cause. The DNA was the basis for D and trimming; V, J and clone size are from that table. The sample records about 180,000 clones, about three quarters of which are singletons. 1.5% to 2% of the sample belongs to the ten largest clones.

Here is what the overall study found, with its caveats: Correlated functional status among segregating V segments might reflect linkage disequilibrium, but an unknown experimental factor could not be ruled out. A group of highly shared sequence variants was considered likely to be a technical artifact of the sequencing pipeline. In a later analysis, several top co-occurrence clusters were reported to appear linked to parvovirus B19, influenza, CMV and Epstein-Barr virus. In a later genetic analysis, a missense DCLRE1C variant was associated with V-gene and J-gene trimming of TCR beta chains, and the association was replicated in an independent cohort. Most CMV-associated TCR beta chains appeared to be HLA-restricted in a later analysis, and the HLA associations seemed to be driven largely by CMV exposure. HLA typing was unavailable for some donors at each locus, so association tests used only the typed subset. When HLA alleles, especially DR and DQ, strongly co-occurred, attributing TCR associations to individual alleles was difficult. At a false discovery rate of 0.05, a later analysis linked under 20,000 TCR beta sequences to specific HLA alleles. For the cohort, immune exposure information was limited to CMV serostatus. A later genetic analysis reported fewer N-insertions in productive TCRs among donors in an Asian-associated ancestry cluster than the approximately 670-donor mean. The earlier analysis of almost 600 of the donors excluded approximately 15 rarely observed V segments, including chromosome 9 orphons, because counts were too low. A further reported finding was that TCR beta sequences accurately predicted the HLA-A and HLA-B alleles for most subjects in the first cohort. The cohort was sequenced for TCR beta chains only, and without alpha or paired-chain data the features that could be detected were limited. It was suggested by the authors that the approach could potentially be generalized to other disease states and immunological phenotypes. A later analysis found that HLA-associated TCR beta chains were more clonally expanded and had lower generation probabilities than equally common non-associated chains. A few of the identified cytomegalovirus-associated TCR beta chains were confirmed in vitro to be specific for cytomegalovirus antigens. The study gave a list of some 150 TCR beta chains associated with cytomegalovirus. In a later analysis, the rate of TCR association differed among HLA loci, with DRB1 alleles having the most associated TCRs and HLA-C alleles having the fewest. The classifier was reported to diagnose cytomegalovirus status with high specificity and sensitivity in both the original cohort and the validation cohort. Roughly uniform sequencing depth across donors was assumed in presence/absence analyses, although this assumption may not hold. Most TCR sequences were seen in very few donors, while some public TCRs were found in many individuals. Some IMGT-functional V segments, including TRBV6-2 and TRBV6-3, could not be distinguished by the 87-base-pair reads and were therefore excluded. Broadly in line with IMGT annotations, most TCR beta V segments showed up in productive rearrangements about 87% or about 30% of the time in an earlier analysis of under 700 of the donors.

For CDR1 and CDR2, the germline V gene (reference sequence) lists MNHEY and SMNVEV. The CDR3 numbers 14 residues from cysteine through phenylalanine. CDR3 DNA is the only sequence kept; it has 42 bases, read in frame from the first base. The germline V end is reduced by 7 bases and the J end by 14 bases; junction bases left unmatched: 12. This clonotype was obtained from a man aged 18 to 35 in good health and CMV-seronegative. The rearrangement joined TRBV27 to TRBJ2-1; TRBD2 matches 12 bases in the middle. The sample taken for sequencing was PBMCs. Here the CDR3 is given as CASTPSGLAGKKFF. The DNA is as follows: TGTGCCAGCACCCCCTCCGGACTAGCGGGGAAAAAGTTCTTC.